This T cell receptor beta chain was identified in a study of cytomegalovirus exposure and HLA in healthy donors. The overall study: A data release that came early held approximately 85 million unique TCRs from HLA-typed donors. Regarding the study as a whole: The study designated over 150 TCR beta chains cytomegalovirus-associated. As immune exposure information, only CMV serostatus was available.

Primers included in the PCR were 60 Vbeta and 13 Jbeta primers. TCRdb's copy holds only in-frame clones and misses some; the assay was immunoSEQ multiplex PCR. The sample contains under 85,000 clones, around 76% of which appear only once. Trimming cost V 7 bases and J 4 bases; bases outside gene matches: 14. This CDR3 has 17 residues. Germline CDR1 MDHEN, CDR2 SYDVKM. As for this clone: What it binds is not known.

This chain uses TRBV28 with TRBJ2-1, with 9 bases matching TRBD2. This receptor was identified in a man aged 35 to 55 in good health and CMV-seronegative. The specimen was PBMCs. In DNA, the CDR3 is TGTGCCAGCACCCCCCTAGGGAGCGGGAGGTCTTACAATGAGCAGTTCTTC. It translates to CASTPLGSGRSYNEQFF.